Listed below are T cell receptor beta chains from one sample, sequenced in a study of regulatory and conventional T cells in RAG deficiency. The data were produced by immunoSEQ multiplex PCR, yet TCRdb's version contains in-frame clones alone and is incomplete. The sample contains around 30,000 clones, 89% of which appear only once. The same specimen was also included in a second study, on regulatory T cells.

Material for sequencing was CD8+ T cells sorted from blood. These receptors were obtained from a human donor in good health. CDR3s include the opening cysteine and the closing phenylalanine or tryptophan. The D gene is left open where the match is weak. Part of the rows lack a size; the others show once, few, many or a class for expanded clones.

d_gene	abundance	v_gene	j_gene	CDR3aa	CDR3nt
.	.	TRBV5-4	TRBJ1-2	CASSLGLGSAYGYTF	TGTGCCAGCAGCTTGGGGTTGGGGAGTGCCTATGGCTACACCTTC
.	.	TRBV9	TRBJ2-3	CASSGGDSTDTQYF	TGTGCCAGCAGCGGCGGGGATAGCACAGATACGCAGTATTTT
TRBD2	.	TRBV9	TRBJ2-3	CASSVLAGGGADTQYF	TGTGCCAGCAGCGTCCTAGCGGGAGGTGGGGCAGATACGCAGTATTTT
.	.	TRBV2	TRBJ1-4	CASSNRVGEKLFF	TGTGCCAGCAGTAACAGGGTAGGGGAAAAACTGTTTTTT
.	.	TRBV7-8	TRBJ2-3	CASSLAGGPRDTQYF	TGTGCCAGCAGCTTAGCGGGGGGGCCACGAGATACGCAGTATTTT
TRBD1	.	TRBV7-9	TRBJ1-2	CASSLDGRDRGVDGYTF	TGTGCCAGCAGCCTCGATGGCCGGGACAGGGGAGTTGATGGCTACACCTTC
TRBD2	.	TRBV5-4	TRBJ2-1	CASSLGGSLYNEQFF	TGTGCCAGCAGCTTAGGCGGGAGTCTATACAATGAGCAGTTCTTC
.	.	TRBV11-2	TRBJ2-5	CASSSIQETQYF	TGTGCCAGCAGCTCGATCCAAGAGACCCAGTACTTC
.	few	TRBV6-1	TRBJ1-5	CASATDVGPQHF	TGTGCCAGCGCGACAGACGTTGGGCCCCAGCATTTT
.	.	TRBV6-4	TRBJ1-2	CASSQGTNYGYTF	TGTGCCAGCAGTCAAGGGACTAACTATGGCTACACCTTC
.	.	TRBV7-6	TRBJ1-4	CASSPSGGQRGEKLFF	TGTGCCAGCAGCCCCTCAGGCGGACAAAGGGGTGAAAAACTGTTTTTT
.	.	TRBV6-5	TRBJ1-2	CASSPRWGHYGYTF	TGTGCCAGCAGTCCACGGTGGGGGCACTATGGCTACACCTTC
.	.	TRBV7-9	TRBJ1-2	CASSSAHGYTF	TGTGCCAGCAGCTCGGCCCATGGCTACACCTTC
.	once	TRBV7-2	TRBJ1-3	CASSLVISGTSGNTIYF	TGTGCCAGCAGCTTAGTAATCTCCGGGACCTCTGGAAACACCATATATTTT
TRBD1	.	TRBV18	TRBJ2-6	CASSPPAGTGASNVLTF	TGTGCCAGCTCACCACCTGCCGGGACAGGAGCCTCCAACGTCCTGACTTTC
.	.	TRBV6-1	TRBJ2-7	CASSEAGGPYEQYF	TGTGCCAGCAGTGAAGCGGGGGGGCCCTACGAGCAGTACTTC
TRBD1	.	TRBV9	TRBJ2-5	CASSTRTGVRETQYF	TGTGCCAGCAGCACCCGGACAGGGGTTCGGGAGACCCAGTACTTC
.	.	TRBV7-9	TRBJ1-1	CASSQAGRTEAFF	TGTGCCAGCAGTCAAGCGGGGCGCACTGAAGCTTTCTTT
.	.	TRBV28	TRBJ1-1	CASSFDSRGDTEAFF	TGTGCCAGCAGTTTCGACAGCCGAGGCGACACTGAAGCTTTCTTT
TRBD1	.	TRBV5-1	TRBJ1-2	CASSFDRGRFLDGYTF	TGCGCCAGCAGCTTCGACAGGGGGCGATTTCTGGATGGCTACACCTTC
.	.	TRBV5-8	TRBJ1-1	CASSWYRAMNTEAFF	TGTGCCAGCAGCTGGTACAGGGCGATGAACACTGAAGCTTTCTTT
.	.	TRBV6-6	TRBJ1-1	CATSTDATEAFF	TGTGCCACCTCTACGGATGCGACTGAAGCTTTCTTT
TRBD1	.	TRBV2	TRBJ2-1	CARDRGVGSEQFF	TGTGCCAGGGACAGGGGGGTGGGTAGTGAGCAGTTCTTC
TRBD2	.	TRBV9	TRBJ2-3	CASSTSGRETDTQYF	TGTGCCAGCAGCACCAGCGGGAGAGAAACAGATACGCAGTATTTT
TRBD1	.	TRBV10-3	TRBJ2-7	CANTRGPNYEQYF	TGTGCCAACACCAGGGGGCCAAACTACGAGCAGTACTTC
.	.	TRBV5-1	TRBJ2-2	CASSSEGQTTGELFF	TGCGCCAGCAGCTCGGAGGGACAGACCACCGGGGAGCTGTTTTTT
.	.	TRBV28	TRBJ1-5	CASSLGGGGILNQPQHF	TGTGCCAGCAGTTTGGGAGGGGGGGGTATACTCAATCAGCCCCAGCATTTT
.	.	TRBV5-6	TRBJ2-3	CASSRRSVGTDTQYF	TGTGCCAGCAGCCGGCGTAGCGTTGGCACAGATACGCAGTATTTT
TRBD2	.	TRBV5-1	TRBJ2-1	CASSLEASGRRGNEQFF	TGCGCCAGCAGCTTGGAAGCTAGCGGGAGGCGGGGTAATGAGCAGTTCTTC
TRBD1	medium-sized	TRBV28	TRBJ1-1	CASSFRTGSAMIHTEAFF	TGTGCCAGCAGTTTTAGGACAGGGTCAGCGATGATACACACTGAAGCTTTCTTT
.	.	TRBV14	TRBJ2-7	CASSRALGHNYEQYF	TGTGCCAGCAGCCGGGCTTTAGGACACAACTACGAGCAGTACTTC
TRBD2	.	TRBV7-9	TRBJ2-1	CALRGSGTSGSGYNEQFF	TGTGCCCTTCGGGGTTCCGGGACTAGCGGGAGTGGGTACAATGAGCAGTTCTTC
TRBD1	few	TRBV15	TRBJ2-7	CATSSGTGVHEQYF	TGTGCCACCAGCAGCGGGACAGGGGTACACGAGCAGTACTTC
TRBD2	.	TRBV5-1	TRBJ2-1	CASSLVLADYNEQFF	TGCGCCAGCAGCTTGGTACTAGCGGACTACAATGAGCAGTTCTTC
.	.	TRBV11-2	TRBJ2-1	CASSFPGTGNEQFF	TGTGCCAGCAGCTTTCCCGGGACCGGCAATGAGCAGTTCTTC
TRBD2	.	TRBV29-1	TRBJ2-3	CSVEGTSGGDTDTQYF	TGCAGCGTTGAAGGGACTAGCGGGGGGGACACAGATACGCAGTATTTT
.	.	TRBV6-6	TRBJ1-2	CASSPIDRNYGYTF	TGTGCCAGCAGTCCCATCGACAGGAACTATGGCTACACCTTC
.	.	TRBV5-1	TRBJ1-5	CASSFLGNQPQHF	TGCGCCAGCAGCTTCTTAGGGAATCAGCCCCAGCATTTT
TRBD2	.	TRBV7-2	TRBJ2-3	CASSLVGTSRGDTQYF	TGTGCCAGCAGCTTAGTGGGGACTAGCAGAGGAGATACGCAGTATTTT
.	.	TRBV15	TRBJ2-7	CATSRGSATLDYEQYF	TGTGCCACCAGCAGAGGCTCGGCCACCCTAGACTACGAGCAGTACTTC